The present entry profiles one T cell receptor (beta chain) with its context. The antigen remains unidentified. The sample belongs to a study of beta chain features in type 1 diabetes. General study findings and limits: In all four CD4+ subsets, TCRB CDR3 length was significantly, moderately reduced in type 1 diabetes.

Between the trimmed V and J ends, which lost 3 bases and 2 bases, there was a span of 4 bases. The CDR3 is 13 residues long. Germline CDR1 reads KGHSH; CDR2 reads LQKENI. The investigators reverse transcribed all of the isolated RNA, so they sequenced expressed TCRB transcripts. Sequencing was performed with immunoSEQ multiplex PCR; in TCRdb, only in-frame clones are kept and a portion is missing. The data hold some 25,000 clones, with 56% observed a single time. This chain uses TRBV18 with TRBJ2-2; no reliable D call. This clonotype was sampled from a young woman with type 1 diabetes. Material: Tregs from blood. The CDR3 loop reads CASSPRNTGELFF. The CDR3 bases are TGTGCCAGCTCACCTCGTAACACCGGGGAGCTGTTTTTT.